The 12 T cell receptor beta chains given below trace back to one sample, sequenced in a study of human T cells and chemical hapten exposure. TCRdb reprocessed the RACE reads with MiXCR, giving one entry per CDR3 protein. The profile shows fewer than 65,000 distinct CDR3 sequences, 9.4% of them singletons. Noted time point: pre-sensitization, week 0. Indicated treatment: therapeutic diphenylcyclopropenone sensitization with weekly scalp DPC. This specimen consisted of whole blood, obtained in connection with sensitization to the hapten diphenylcyclopropenone (DPC). The receptor set was obtained from a middle-aged woman with alopecia areata. Some clones in this sample may be carry-over from other donors' samples.

The chain uses TRBV4-1 and TRBJ1-4; no firm D call. Germline V lookup: CDR1 MGHRA, CDR2 YSYEKL. CDR3 length: 15 residues. V was pared by 8 bases and J by 0 bases, with 13 bases between. The CDR3 protein is CASSVPGATNEKLFF. The DNA of the CDR3 is TGCGCCAGCTCGGTCCCAGGAGCAACTAATGAAAAACTGTTTTTT.

This clonotype has at least ten counts. V usage is TRBV5-1 and J usage is TRBJ1-5; D not certain. CDR3 length: 14 amino acids. CDR1 and CDR2 (germline): SGHRS, YFSETQ. Deletions cut 4 bases from V and 9 bases from J, with 17 bases between. In nucleotides, the CDR3 is TGCGCCAGCAGCCCGGGAAAGGGCGTAGGGCCCCAGCATTTT. This codes for CASSPGKGVGPQHF.

This clonotype was found a few times. CDR3 in amino acids: CASSSQEGRGSYEQYF. The CDR3 DNA sequence: TGCGCCAGCAGCTCACAGGAAGGCAGGGGTTCCTACGAGCAGTACTTC. The rearrangement links TRBV5-1 to TRBJ2-7, with D possibly matching TRBD1 (6 bases). The CDR3 consists of 16 residues. Trimming removed 3 bases from V and 1 base from J, with 17 bases in between. The germline gives CDR1 SGHRS, CDR2 YFSETQ. The full variable domain, with the rest looked up from reference TRBV5-1 and TRBJ2-7, is KAGVTQTPRYLIKTRGQQVTLSCSPISGHRSVSWYQQTPGQGLQFLFEYFSETQRNKGNFPGRFSGRQFSNSRSEMNVSTLELGDSALYLCASSSQEGRGSYEQYFGPGTRLTVT.

This clonotype turned up a few times. Germline is not matched at one junction end, which may reflect a read error. The chain uses TRBV5-1 and TRBJ1-1; tentatively, D is TRBD1 (5 bases). The germline V gene encodes CDR1 SGHRS and CDR2 YFSETQ. This CDR3 spans 14 amino acids. The CDR3 protein is CASSLPGTGVELLF. The CDR3 DNA follows: TGCGCCAGCAGCTTACCAGGGACTGGTGTCGAGTTGCTCTTT.

Ten or more counts support this clonotype. The chain combines TRBV6-2 or TRBV6-3 with TRBJ1-5; D gene unclear. The ends were cut back, 5 bases at V and 2 bases at J, with 13 bases in the middle. The CDR3 sequence is 15 residues long. Germline V CDR1 and CDR2: MNHEY, SVGEGT. CDR3 loop: CASSPKLLGNQPQHF. CDR3 coding DNA: TGTGCCAGCAGTCCGAAGCTCTTGGGCAATCAGCCCCAGCATTTT.

This clonotype was counted a single time. The chain joins TRBV30 to TRBJ1-2, with D possibly TRBD1 on 5 matching bases. This CDR3 contains 11 residues. Germline V gene lookup returns CDR1 GTSNPN and CDR2 SVGIG (reference sequence). CDR3 sequence reads: CASGQGYGYTF. In DNA, the CDR3 is TGTGCTTCAGGGCAGGGATATGGCTACACCTTC.

This clonotype was seen repeatedly, ten times or more. The chain has TRBV7-9 and TRBJ2-7; D possibly corresponds to TRBD2 (6 bases). The CDR3 loop spans 15 amino acids. Germline-derived CDR1 and CDR2 are SEHNR and FQNEAQ (reference sequence). V lost 0 bases to trimming and J lost 7 bases, with 16 bases between them. The CDR3 here is CASSLAEGVGGEQYF. CDR3 DNA sequence: TGTGCCAGCAGCTTAGCAGAAGGCGTGGGGGGAGAGCAGTACTTC.

This clonotype has just a few counts. J is TRBJ2-2 and V is TRBV7-3, with D maybe TRBD2 (6 bases). V was clipped by 5 bases and J by 2 bases, with 9 bases between them. Germline-derived CDR1 and CDR2 are SGHTA and FQGTGA. The CDR3 consists of 14 residues. CDR3 DNA: TGTGCCAGCAGCCGGGACTCTAACACCGGGGAGCTGTTTTTT. This encodes CASSRDSNTGELFF.

CDR3 in DNA: TGTGCCACAAACCGGGGTTCAAACACTGAAGCTTTCTTT. This sequence encodes CATNRGSNTEAFF. The chain is built from TRBV6-6 and TRBJ1-1; D ambiguous. CDR1 is MNHNY and CDR2 is SVGAGI in the germline V gene (reference sequence). The CDR3 extends over 13 amino acids. The V end was cut by 10 bases, the J end by 2 bases, with 14 bases between.

The chain has TRBV6-2 or TRBV6-3 and TRBJ1-6; no clear D gene. Trimming cost V 7 bases and J 0 bases, with 13 bases left between them. The CDR3 consists of 16 residues. Germline V gene sequence: CDR1 MNHEY, CDR2 SVGEGT. CDR3 region: CASTHGRSSYNSPLHF. The CDR3 bases are TGTGCCAGCACCCACGGACGGAGCTCCTATAATTCACCCCTCCACTTT.

This rearrangement joins TRBV6-4 to TRBJ2-6, with D possibly TRBD2 on 5 matching bases. Looked up from germline, CDR1 is MRHNA and CDR2 is SNTAGT. This CDR3 is 18 amino acids long. With 2 bases removed from V and 0 bases from J, the gap between germline ends came to 14 bases. The CDR3 here is CASSDGASSSSGANVLTF. The CDR3 DNA sequence: TGTGCCAGCAGTGACGGTGCTAGCTCTAGCTCTGGGGCCAACGTCCTGACTTTC.

This clonotype was observed a handful of times. The genes are TRBV2 and TRBJ1-1; TRBD1 is a possible D gene (5 bases). Trimming stripped 1 base from V and 0 bases from J, with 9 bases between. The CDR3 covers 15 residues. Germline V gives CDR1 SNHLY, CDR2 FYNNEI. DNA for the CDR3: TGTGCCAGCAGTGAAGACGGGACGGTGAACACTGAAGCTTTCTTT. It codes for CASSEDGTVNTEAFF. The whole variable domain, remainder taken from reference TRBV2 and TRBJ1-1, is EPEVTQTPSHQVTQMGQEVILRCVPISNHLYFYWYRQILGQKVEFLVSFYNNEISEKSEIFDDQFSVERPDGSNFTLKIRSTKLEDSAMYFCASSEDGTVNTEAFFGQGTRLTVV.